The 26 T cell receptor beta chains reported below all come from one sample, sequenced in a study of T-cell memory formation after mild COVID-19. Each CDR3 protein is one row after TCRdb ran MiXCR on the 5' RACE reads. This table holds roughly 68,000 distinct CDR3 sequences, approximately 16% found once. The sequenced sample was PBMCs or a T cell subset sorted from them (not recorded which). The source of these receptors is an adult woman who had mild COVID-19 (a few samples of this study predate the infection). Cell type and time point are not known.

In this sample, this clonotype turned up a few times. The V gene is TRBV6-1, the J gene TRBJ2-1, with D hard to call. The CDR3 has 16 residues. V was cut by 3 bases and J by 6 bases, with 18 bases left in between. The germline V gene encodes CDR1 MNHNS and CDR2 SASEGT. The CDR3 DNA reads as TGTGCCAGCAGTGAGTTGGCTAGGCCCCCATCCAATGAGCAGTTCTTC. It yields the protein CASSELARPPSNEQFF.

In this sample, this clonotype turned up a few times. The V gene is TRBV7-9, the J gene TRBJ2-4, with D perhaps matching TRBD1 or TRBD2 (5 bases each). The CDR3 is 12 residues long. Germline values: CDR1 SEHNR, CDR2 FQNEAQ (reference sequence). Trimming took 5 bases from V and 14 from J, leaving 16 bases between them. The CDR3 here is CASSGRGMTEYF. The CDR3 bases are TGTGCCAGCAGCGGCCGGGGCATGACCGAGTACTTC.

This clonotype was detected only a few times. V and J are TRBV6-5 and TRBJ2-7; D is unclear. The V end was cut by 4 bases, the J end by 0 bases, with 7 bases between. CDR1 is MNHEY, CDR2 SVGAGI, per germline. CDR3 size: 13 residues. CDR3 coding DNA: TGTGCCAGCAGTTTGCCCTACTCCTACGAGCAGTACTTC. Translated, it gives CASSLPYSYEQYF.

The J gene is TRBJ1-2, the V gene TRBV7-9; no definite D call. In germline, CDR1 is SEHNR, CDR2 FQNEAQ (reference sequence). The CDR3 is 14 amino acids. Trimming took off 3 bases at V and 0 bases at J, with 8 bases between the two ends. CDR3 in amino acids: CASSFPLSNYGYTF. CDR3 coding DNA: TGTGCCAGCAGCTTTCCCCTATCTAACTATGGCTACACCTTC.

V usage is TRBV5-6 and J usage is TRBJ2-1; no definite D call. The V end was cut by 1 base, the J end by 6 bases, with 17 bases between. The V gene's germline CDR1 is SGHDT and CDR2 YYEEEE. The CDR3 has 16 amino acids. CDR3 bases: TGTGCCAGCAGCTTGATAAGCACCCCTCAATTCAATGAGCAGTTCTTC. Translation: CASSLISTPQFNEQFF.

The V call is TRBV24-1, the J call TRBJ2-2; 9 bases are shared with TRBD1. Unmatched junction bases numbered 0, after V lost 5 bases and J lost 6 bases. Looked up from germline, CDR1 is KGHDR and CDR2 is SFDVKD. The CDR3 totals 13 residues. CDR3 loop: CATSGDRAGELFF. In nucleotides, the CDR3 is TGTGCCACCAGTGGGGACAGGGCCGGGGAGCTGTTTTTT.

The chain joins TRBV12-3 or TRBV12-4 to TRBJ2-3, with D uncertain. This CDR3 contains 14 residues. Trimming shortened V by 3 bases and J by 5 bases, and 12 bases separated the two germline ends. The CDR3 here is CASSFRPPLDTQYF. In DNA, the CDR3 is TGTGCCAGCAGTTTCCGTCCCCCTTTAGATACGCAGTATTTT.

The CDR3 coding sequence is TGCAGTGCTAGAGATCCAGGGGACATCTATGGCTACACCTTC. Translation: CSARDPGDIYGYTF. This rearrangement joins TRBV20-1 to TRBJ1-2, with a possible D match to TRBD1 (6 bases). This CDR3 contains 14 residues. Trimming took 0 bases from V and 4 from J, leaving 12 bases between them. The V gene's germline CDR1 is DFQATT and CDR2 SNEGSKA (reference sequence).

The gene calls are TRBV7-8 and TRBJ1-5; D is perhaps TRBD1 (6 bases). Germline V CDR1 and CDR2: SGHVS, FQNEAQ. Trimming took off 4 bases at V and 0 bases at J, with 10 bases between the two ends. This CDR3 has 15 residues. The CDR3 nucleotides read TGTGCCAGCAGCTCCACAGGGAATAGCAATCAGCCCCAGCATTTT. It encodes CASSSTGNSNQPQHF.

The table lists this clonotype with a few counts. This chain uses TRBV30 with TRBJ2-1; D is unclear. V lost 1 base and J 2 bases, leaving 12 bases between the germline ends. The CDR3 runs 15 residues. Germline CDR1 GTSNPN, CDR2 SVGIG (reference sequence). CDR3 nucleotides: TGTGCCTGGAGTGAGGGCCCGGACCCCTACAATGAGCAGTTCTTC. Residues: CAWSEGPDPYNEQFF.

This clonotype has just a few counts. The chain combines TRBV9 with TRBJ2-6; unclear D gene. The CDR3 has 15 residues. Per germline, CDR1 SGDLS and CDR2 YYNGEE. Trimming took 0 bases from V and 0 from J, leaving 4 bases between them. The CDR3 loop is CASSVGVSGANVLTF. For the CDR3, the DNA is TGTGCCAGCAGCGTAGGGGTCTCTGGGGCCAACGTCCTGACTTTC. The full variable domain, completed using reference TRBV9 and TRBJ2-6, is DSGVTQTPKHLITATGQRVTLRCSPRSGDLSVYWYQQSLDQGLQFLIQYYNGEERAKGNILERFSAQQFPDLHSELNLSSLELGDSALYFCASSVGVSGANVLTFGAGSRLTVL.

In its sample, this clonotype was seen a few times. The gene calls are TRBV5-6 and TRBJ1-5, with D unclear. The CDR3 is 15 residues long. The germline V gene has CDR1 SGHDT and CDR2 YYEEEE. V lost 0 bases to trimming and J lost 1 base, with 8 bases between them. The CDR3 region is CASSLGHESNQPQHF. The CDR3 DNA reads TGTGCCAGCAGCTTGGGCCACGAAAGCAATCAGCCCCAGCATTTT.

The chain carries TRBV19 and TRBJ1-5; D is unresolved. Germline V gene lookup returns CDR1 LNHDA and CDR2 SQIVND (reference sequence). This CDR3 comprises 15 residues. V gave up 6 bases and J gave up 0 bases, with 12 bases separating them. This chain's CDR3 is CASRKGPYSNQPQHF. CDR3 in DNA: TGTGCCAGTAGGAAGGGTCCTTATAGCAATCAGCCCCAGCATTTT. Full variable domain (remainder filled in from reference TRBV19 and TRBJ1-5): DGGITQSPKYLFRKEGQNVTLSCEQNLNHDAMYWYRQDPGQGLRLIYYSQIVNDFQKGDIAEGYSVSREKKESFPLTVTSAQKNPTAFYLCASRKGPYSNQPQHFGDGTRLSIL.

This clonotype has more than one count but fewer than ten. The chain is built from TRBV4-2 and TRBJ2-7; a weak D match, TRBD1 (6 bases). The V gene lost 3 bases and the J gene lost 1 base, with 10 bases spanning the gap. The CDR3 has 14 amino acids. Germline V gene data show CDR1 as LGHNA and CDR2 as YNFKEQ. The CDR3, as DNA: TGTGCCAGCAGCCACCGCGGACAGTCCTACGAGCAGTACTTC. It specifies CASSHRGQSYEQYF.

The chain uses TRBV7-2 and TRBJ1-2; no definite D call. CDR1 and CDR2 from the germline V gene are SGHTA and FQGNSA. The CDR3 length is 13 residues. Trimming left V 1 base short and J 6 bases short, with 9 bases between. This chain's CDR3 is CASSLEGYHGYTF. The CDR3 nucleotides read TGTGCCAGCAGCTTAGAAGGGTACCATGGCTACACCTTC.

This clonotype is medium-sized (0.01 to 0.1%) in the sample. CDR3 in DNA: TGTGCCTGTTCCCCGACAGGTCGCTCCTACGAGCAGTACTTC. Translation gives CACSPTGRSYEQYF. The J gene is TRBJ2-7, the V gene TRBV30, with D possibly matching TRBD1 (6 bases). V lost 6 bases to trimming and J lost 0 bases, with 15 bases between them. The CDR3 consists of 14 residues. Germline V gene data show CDR1 as GTSNPN and CDR2 as SVGIG (reference sequence).

This clonotype was detected ten times or more. The J gene is TRBJ2-3, the V gene TRBV7-3, with 8 bases fitting TRBD2. Trimming at V came to 3 bases and at J to 2 bases, leaving 1 base not matched to a gene. This CDR3 comprises 14 residues. The germline V gene has CDR1 SGHTA and CDR2 FQGTGA. This CDR3 is CASSFSGATDTQYF. The DNA of the CDR3 is TGTGCCAGCAGCTTTAGCGGGGCCACAGATACGCAGTATTTT.

This clonotype was seen a few times. This sequence joins TRBV12-3 or TRBV12-4 and TRBJ2-1; 7 bases fit TRBD1. CDR3 length equals 14 residues. Trimming cost V 5 bases and J 4 bases; bases outside gene matches: 5. The CDR3 protein is CASSLTTGYNEQFF. The CDR3 bases are TGTGCCAGCAGTCTGACGACAGGGTACAATGAGCAGTTCTTC.

This clonotype showed up just a few times. V gene TRBV5-6 combines with J gene TRBJ1-5, with D possibly matching TRBD1 (6 bases). The CDR3 length is 15 residues. Germline values: CDR1 SGHDT, CDR2 YYEEEE. Between the trimmed V and J ends, which lost 1 base and 2 bases, there was a span of 10 bases. CDR3 in DNA: TGTGCCAGCAGCTTGCTAGAGGGGGGCAATCAGCCCCAGCATTTT. Translating it yields CASSLLEGGNQPQHF.

Regarding this clonotype: The junction shows a germline mismatch at one end, possibly a read error. The chain links TRBV7-9 to TRBJ2-7; D unclear. Germline CDR1 reads SEHNR; CDR2 reads FQNEAQ (reference sequence). This CDR3 is 12 amino acids long. The CDR3 sequence: CAISLAPYEQYF. CDR3 nucleotide sequence: TGTGCCATCAGCTTAGCCCCCTACGAGCAGTACTTC.

This clonotype was seen a handful of times. The J gene is TRBJ2-7, the V gene TRBV7-2, with 7 bases that match TRBD2. Germline V gene data show CDR1 as SGHTA and CDR2 as FQGNSA. The CDR3 runs to 15 residues. The junction had 7 bases not matched to a gene; V was cut back by 5 bases and J by 0 bases. CDR3 in DNA: TGTGCCAGCAGCCCGGGACTACGCCACTCCTACGAGCAGTACTTC. Amino acids: CASSPGLRHSYEQYF.

By sample share, this clonotype is medium-sized. The chain employs TRBV5-4 and TRBJ2-3; D gene uncertain. This CDR3 has 12 residues. Trimming cost V 4 bases and J 3 bases, with 6 bases left between them. Germline values: CDR1 SGHNT, CDR2 YYREEE (reference sequence). Here the CDR3 DNA reads TGTGCCAGCAGCATGGGAACAGATACGCAGTATTTT. The encoded protein is CASSMGTDTQYF. The full variable domain, its missing parts supplied by reference TRBV5-4 and TRBJ2-3, is ETGVTQSPTHLIKTRGQQVTLRCSSQSGHNTVSWYQQALGQGPQFIFQYYREEENGRGNFPPRFSGLQFPNYSSELNVNALELDDSALYLCASSMGTDTQYFGPGTRLTVL.

This clonotype was detected only a few times. The chain recombines TRBV5-6 with TRBJ2-7; a possible D gene is TRBD2 (5 bases). The CDR3 covers 14 residues. V shed 0 bases and J shed 5 bases, with 12 bases lying between them. Germline V gene data show CDR1 as SGHDT and CDR2 as YYEEEE. In nucleotides, the CDR3 is TGTGCCAGCAGCTTGGGTCAACTAGGAGACGAGCAGTACTTC. This translates into CASSLGQLGDEQYF.

In its sample, this clonotype is medium-sized. The chain couples TRBV9 to TRBJ1-5; 8 nucleotides align to TRBD1. Per the germline V gene, CDR1 is SGDLS and CDR2 is YYNGEE. The CDR3 loop spans 14 amino acids. V dropped 3 bases and J dropped 5; count of bases not matched to a gene: 4. DNA of the CDR3: TGTGCCAGCAGCGCCGGACAGGGTCATCAGCCCCAGCATTTT. Amino acid sequence: CASSAGQGHQPQHF.

The chain has TRBV7-6 and TRBJ2-2, with D tentatively TRBD1 (6 bases). V was clipped by 6 bases and J by 3 bases, with 11 bases between them. This CDR3 spans 14 amino acids. Looked up from germline, CDR1 is SGHVS and CDR2 is FNYEAQ. CDR3 loop: CASRDSSYTGELFF. The CDR3 DNA reads TGTGCCAGCAGGGACAGCTCTTACACCGGGGAGCTGTTTTTT.

This clonotype has a handful of counts. The chain recombines TRBV5-1 with TRBJ1-1; TRBD1 agrees at 9 bases. CDR1 is SGHRS and CDR2 is YFSETQ in the germline V gene. The CDR3 is 15 residues long. The V and J ends lost 6 bases and 4 bases, in that order; junction bases with no gene match: 10. The CDR3 loop is CASNARTGEATEAFF. CDR3 in DNA: TGCGCCAGCAACGCTCGGACAGGGGAGGCCACTGAAGCTTTCTTT.